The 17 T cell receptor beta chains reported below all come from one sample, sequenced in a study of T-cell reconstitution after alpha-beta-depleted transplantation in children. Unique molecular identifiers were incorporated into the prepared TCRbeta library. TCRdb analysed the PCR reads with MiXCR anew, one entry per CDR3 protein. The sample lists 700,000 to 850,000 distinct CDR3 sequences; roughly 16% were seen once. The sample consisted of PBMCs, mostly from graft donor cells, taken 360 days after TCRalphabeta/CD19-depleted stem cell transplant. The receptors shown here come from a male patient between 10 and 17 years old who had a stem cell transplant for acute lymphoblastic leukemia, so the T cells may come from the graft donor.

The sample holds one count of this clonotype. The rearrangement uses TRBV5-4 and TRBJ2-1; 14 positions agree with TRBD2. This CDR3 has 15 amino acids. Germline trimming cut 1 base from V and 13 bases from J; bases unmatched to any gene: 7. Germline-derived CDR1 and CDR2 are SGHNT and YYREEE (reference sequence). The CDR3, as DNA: TGTGCCAGCAGCTTGCTGGGACTAGCGGGAGCAAATCAGTTCTTC. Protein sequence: CASSLLGLAGANQFF.

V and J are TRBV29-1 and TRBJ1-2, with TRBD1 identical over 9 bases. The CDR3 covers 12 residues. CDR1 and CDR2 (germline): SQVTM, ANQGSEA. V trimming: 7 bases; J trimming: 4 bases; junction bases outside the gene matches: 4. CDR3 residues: CSGGTGLYGYTF. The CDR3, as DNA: TGCAGCGGGGGGACAGGGCTCTATGGCTACACCTTC.

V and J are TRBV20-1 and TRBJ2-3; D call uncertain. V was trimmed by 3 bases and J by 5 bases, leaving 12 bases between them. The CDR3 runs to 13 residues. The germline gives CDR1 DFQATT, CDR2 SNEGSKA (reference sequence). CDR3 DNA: TGCAGTGCTAGTGGGTACCGGAGAGATACGCAGTATTTT. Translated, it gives CSASGYRRDTQYF.

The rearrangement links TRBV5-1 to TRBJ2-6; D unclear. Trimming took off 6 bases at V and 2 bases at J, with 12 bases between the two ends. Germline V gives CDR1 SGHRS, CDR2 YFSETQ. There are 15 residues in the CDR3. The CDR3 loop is CASTKAGTGANVLTF. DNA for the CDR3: TGCGCCAGCACAAAGGCCGGAACTGGGGCCAACGTCCTGACTTTC.

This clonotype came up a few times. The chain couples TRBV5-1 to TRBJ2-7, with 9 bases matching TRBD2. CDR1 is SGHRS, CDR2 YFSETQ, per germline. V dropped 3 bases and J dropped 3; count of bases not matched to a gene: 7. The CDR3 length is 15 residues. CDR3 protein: CASSSSGRILYEQYF. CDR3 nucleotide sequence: TGCGCCAGCAGCTCAAGCGGGAGGATCCTCTACGAGCAGTACTTC.

CDR3 sequence reads: CASSHRGLRQGANYGYTF. CDR3 nucleotide sequence: TGTGCCAGCAGCCATCGGGGTCTTCGACAGGGCGCTAACTATGGCTACACCTTC. The genes are TRBV3-1 and TRBJ1-2; TRBD1 agrees at 7 bases. Germline CDR1 and CDR2: LGHDT and YNNKEL (reference sequence). J lost 0 bases, V lost 3 bases, and 13 bases had no gene match. The CDR3 covers 18 residues.

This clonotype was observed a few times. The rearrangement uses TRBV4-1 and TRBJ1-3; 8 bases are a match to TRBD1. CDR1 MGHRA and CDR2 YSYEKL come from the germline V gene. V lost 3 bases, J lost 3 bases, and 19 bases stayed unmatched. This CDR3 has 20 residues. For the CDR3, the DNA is TGCGCCAGCAGCCATCATTACATTTATGGACAGGGCTTAAGTGGAAACACCATATATTTT. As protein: CASSHHYIYGQGLSGNTIYF.

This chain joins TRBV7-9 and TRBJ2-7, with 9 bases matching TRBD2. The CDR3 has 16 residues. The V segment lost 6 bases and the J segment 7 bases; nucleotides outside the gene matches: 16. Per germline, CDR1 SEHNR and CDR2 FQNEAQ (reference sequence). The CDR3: CASSPTGAGGPGEQYF. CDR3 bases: TGTGCCAGCAGTCCAACAGGGGCGGGAGGGCCCGGAGAGCAGTACTTC.

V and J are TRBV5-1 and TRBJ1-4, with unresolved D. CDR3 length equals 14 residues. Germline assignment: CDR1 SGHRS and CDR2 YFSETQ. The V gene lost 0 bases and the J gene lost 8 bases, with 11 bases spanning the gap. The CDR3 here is CASSLGGSTEKLFF. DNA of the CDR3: TGCGCCAGCAGCTTGGGGGGATCGACGGAAAAACTGTTTTTT.

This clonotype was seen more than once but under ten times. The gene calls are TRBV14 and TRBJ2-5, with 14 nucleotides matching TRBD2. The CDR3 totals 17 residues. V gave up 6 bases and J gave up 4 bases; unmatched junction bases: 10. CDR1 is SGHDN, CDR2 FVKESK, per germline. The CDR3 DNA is TGTGCCAGCAGTTTCCCATACGGGACTAGCGGGGGAGAGACCCAGTACTTC. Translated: CASSFPYGTSGGETQYF. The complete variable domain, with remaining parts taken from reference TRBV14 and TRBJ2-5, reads EAGVTQFPSHSVIEKGQTVTLRCDPISGHDNLYWYRRVMGKEIKFLLHFVKESKQDESGMPNNRFLAERTGGTYSTLKVQPAELEDSGVYFCASSFPYGTSGGETQYFGPGTRLLVL.

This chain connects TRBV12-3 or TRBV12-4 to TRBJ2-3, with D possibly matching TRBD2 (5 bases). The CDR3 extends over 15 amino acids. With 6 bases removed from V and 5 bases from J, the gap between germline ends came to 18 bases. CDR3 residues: CASSPVSSTQDTQYF. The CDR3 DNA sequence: TGTGCCAGCAGCCCGGTGTCTAGCACTCAAGATACGCAGTATTTT.

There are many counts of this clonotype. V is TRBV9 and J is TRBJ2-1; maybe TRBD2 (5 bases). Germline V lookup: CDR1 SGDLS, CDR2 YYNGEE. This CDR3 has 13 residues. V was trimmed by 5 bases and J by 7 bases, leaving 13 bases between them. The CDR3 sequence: CASRYLPGNEQFF. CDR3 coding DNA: TGTGCCAGCAGGTACCTCCCGGGGAATGAGCAGTTCTTC.

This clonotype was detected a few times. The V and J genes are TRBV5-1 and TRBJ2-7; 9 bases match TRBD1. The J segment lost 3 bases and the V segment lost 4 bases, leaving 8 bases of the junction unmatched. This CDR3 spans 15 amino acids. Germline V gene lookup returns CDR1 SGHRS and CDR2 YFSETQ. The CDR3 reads CASSDSWTGVYEQYF. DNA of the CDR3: TGCGCCAGCAGCGACTCATGGACAGGGGTCTACGAGCAGTACTTC.

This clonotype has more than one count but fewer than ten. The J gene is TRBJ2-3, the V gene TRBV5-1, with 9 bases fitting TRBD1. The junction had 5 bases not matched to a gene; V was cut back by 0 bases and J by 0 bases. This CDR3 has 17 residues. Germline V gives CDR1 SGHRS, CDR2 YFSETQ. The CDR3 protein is CASSLGQGGTSTDTQYF. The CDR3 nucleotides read TGCGCCAGCAGCTTGGGACAGGGGGGAACTAGCACAGATACGCAGTATTTT.

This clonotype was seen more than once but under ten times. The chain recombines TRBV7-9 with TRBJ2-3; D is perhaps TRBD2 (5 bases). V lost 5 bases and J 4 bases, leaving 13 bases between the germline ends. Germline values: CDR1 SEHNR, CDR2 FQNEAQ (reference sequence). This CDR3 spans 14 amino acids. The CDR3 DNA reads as TGTGCCAGCAGCCCCTCATCGAGGGCAGATACGCAGTATTTT. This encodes CASSPSSRADTQYF.

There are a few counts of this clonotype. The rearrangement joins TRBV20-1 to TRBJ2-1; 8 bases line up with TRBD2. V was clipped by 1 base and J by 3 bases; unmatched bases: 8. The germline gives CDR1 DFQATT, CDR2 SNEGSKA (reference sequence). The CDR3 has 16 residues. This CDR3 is CSARGPRLANYNEQFF. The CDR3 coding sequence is TGCAGTGCTAGAGGGCCGCGACTAGCGAACTACAATGAGCAGTTCTTC.

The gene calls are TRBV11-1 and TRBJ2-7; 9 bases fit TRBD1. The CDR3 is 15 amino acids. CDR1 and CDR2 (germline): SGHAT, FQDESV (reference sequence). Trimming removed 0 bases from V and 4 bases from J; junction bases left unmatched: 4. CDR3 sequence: CASSLATGGGYEQYF. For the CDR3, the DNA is TGTGCCAGCAGCTTAGCGACAGGGGGTGGATACGAGCAGTACTTC.